The sequence of this TCR beta chain was determined in a study of cytomegalovirus exposure and HLA in healthy donors. The PCR ran on 60 Vbeta and 13 Jbeta primers. The table came from immunoSEQ multiplex PCR; TCRdb's copy has only in-frame clones and leaves some out. The sample shows 98,000 or so clones, about four fifths of them seen only once. A word on this clone: Its specificity is not known.

The CDR3 consists of 11 residues. V lost 1 base to trimming and J lost 14 bases, with 12 bases between them. From germline, CDR1 is SGHRS and CDR2 YFSETQ. Findings and caveats of the study: Three CMV-associated chains proved CMV antigen-specific in vitro. The authors judged a highly shared variant cluster likely a sequencing artifact. Later analysis showed most CMV-associated TCR beta chains appearing HLA-restricted.

This rearrangement joins TRBV5-1 to TRBJ1-2, with D uncertain. The sequenced sample consisted of PBMCs. This sequence originates from a human donor in good health. CDR3 sequence reads: CASSLSAVLTF. CDR3 bases: TGCGCCAGCAGCTTGTCCGCAGTATTGACCTTC.